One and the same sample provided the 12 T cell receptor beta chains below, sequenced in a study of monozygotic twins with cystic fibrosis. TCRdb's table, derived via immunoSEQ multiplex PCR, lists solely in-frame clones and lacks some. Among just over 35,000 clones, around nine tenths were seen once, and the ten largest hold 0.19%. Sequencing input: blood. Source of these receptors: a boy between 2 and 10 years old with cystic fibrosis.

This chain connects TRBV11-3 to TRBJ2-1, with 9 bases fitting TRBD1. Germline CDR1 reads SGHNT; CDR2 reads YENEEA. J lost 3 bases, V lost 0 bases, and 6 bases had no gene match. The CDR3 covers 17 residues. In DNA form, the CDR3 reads TGTGCCAGCAGCTTAGACCACAGGGGGCTTTACTACAATGAGCAGTTCTTC. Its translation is CASSLDHRGLYYNEQFF.

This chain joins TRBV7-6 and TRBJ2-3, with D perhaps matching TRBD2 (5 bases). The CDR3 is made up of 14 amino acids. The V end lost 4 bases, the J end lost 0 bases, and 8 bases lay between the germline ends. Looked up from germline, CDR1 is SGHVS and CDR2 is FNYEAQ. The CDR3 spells CASSSRTSTDTQYF. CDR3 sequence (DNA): TGTGCCAGCAGCTCCCGGACTAGCACAGATACGCAGTATTTT.

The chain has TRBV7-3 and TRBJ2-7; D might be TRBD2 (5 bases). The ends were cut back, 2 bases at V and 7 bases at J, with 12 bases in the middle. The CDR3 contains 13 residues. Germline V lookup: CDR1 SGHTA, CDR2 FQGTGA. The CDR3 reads CASSLGFSGEQYF. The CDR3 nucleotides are TGTGCCAGCAGCTTAGGGTTTTCGGGAGAGCAGTACTTC.

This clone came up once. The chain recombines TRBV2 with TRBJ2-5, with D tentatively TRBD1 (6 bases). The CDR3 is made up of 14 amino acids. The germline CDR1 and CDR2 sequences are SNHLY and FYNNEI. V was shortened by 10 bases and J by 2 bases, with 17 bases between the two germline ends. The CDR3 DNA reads TGTGCCACAAATCAAAGGGGGTGGCAAGAGACCCAGTACTTC. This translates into CATNQRGWQETQYF. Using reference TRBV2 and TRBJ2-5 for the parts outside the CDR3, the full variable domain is EPEVTQTPSHQVTQMGQEVILRCVPISNHLYFYWYRQILGQKVEFLVSFYNNEISEKSEIFDDQFSVERPDGSNFTLKIRSTKLEDSAMYFCATNQRGWQETQYFGPGTRLLVL.

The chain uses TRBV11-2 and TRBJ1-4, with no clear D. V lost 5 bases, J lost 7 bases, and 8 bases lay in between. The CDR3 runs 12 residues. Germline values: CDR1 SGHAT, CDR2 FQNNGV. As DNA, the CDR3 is TGTGCCAGCAGCCCCAATGGTGAAAAACTGTTTTTT. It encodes CASSPNGEKLFF.

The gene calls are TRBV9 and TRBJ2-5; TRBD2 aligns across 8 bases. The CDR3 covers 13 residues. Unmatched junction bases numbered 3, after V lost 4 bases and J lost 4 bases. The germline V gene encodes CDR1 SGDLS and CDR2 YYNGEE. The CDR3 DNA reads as TGTGCCAGCAGCAAAGCGGGGGTAGAGACCCAGTACTTC. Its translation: CASSKAGVETQYF.

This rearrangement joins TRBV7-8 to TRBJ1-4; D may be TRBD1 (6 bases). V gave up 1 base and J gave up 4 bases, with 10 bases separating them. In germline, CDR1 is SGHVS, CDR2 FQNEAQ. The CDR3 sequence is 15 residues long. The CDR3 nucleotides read TGTGCCAGCAGCTTAGAGGGACAACATAATGAAAAACTGTTTTTT. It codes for CASSLEGQHNEKLFF.

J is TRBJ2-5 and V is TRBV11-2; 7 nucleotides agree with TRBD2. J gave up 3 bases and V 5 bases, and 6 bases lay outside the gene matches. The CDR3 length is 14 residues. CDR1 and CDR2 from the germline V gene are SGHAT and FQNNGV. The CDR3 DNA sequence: TGTGCCAGCAGCCCTAGGACTAGTGAAGAGACCCAGTACTTC. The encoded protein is CASSPRTSEETQYF.

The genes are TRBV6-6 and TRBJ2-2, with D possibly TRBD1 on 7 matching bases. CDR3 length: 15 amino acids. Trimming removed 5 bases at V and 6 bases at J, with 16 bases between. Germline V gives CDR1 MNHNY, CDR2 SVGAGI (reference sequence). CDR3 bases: TGTGCCAGCAGTCGACTAGGGGGCGAAGCCGGGGAGCTGTTTTTT. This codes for CASSRLGGEAGELFF.

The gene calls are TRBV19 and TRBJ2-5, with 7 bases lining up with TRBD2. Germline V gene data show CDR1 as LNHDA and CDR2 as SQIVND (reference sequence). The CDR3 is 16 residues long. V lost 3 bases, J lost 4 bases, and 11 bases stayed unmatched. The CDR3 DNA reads TGTGCCAGTAGTATCAGTAAGAGGGAGGGCGGAGAGACCCAGTACTTC. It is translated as CASSISKREGGETQYF.

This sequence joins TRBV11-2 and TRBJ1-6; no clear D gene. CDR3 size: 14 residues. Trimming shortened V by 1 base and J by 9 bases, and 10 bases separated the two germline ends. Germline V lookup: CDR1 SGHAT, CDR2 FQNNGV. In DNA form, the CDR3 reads TGTGCCAGCAGCTTAGGGGGTGGGAGTTCACCCCTCCACTTT. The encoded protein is CASSLGGGSSPLHF.

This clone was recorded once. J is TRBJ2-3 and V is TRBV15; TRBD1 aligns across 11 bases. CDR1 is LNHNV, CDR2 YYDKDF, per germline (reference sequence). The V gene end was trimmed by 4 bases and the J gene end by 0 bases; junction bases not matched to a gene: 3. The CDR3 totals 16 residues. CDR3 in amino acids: CATSTGTGGSTDTQYF. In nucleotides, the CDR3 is TGTGCCACCAGCACCGGGACAGGGGGAAGCACAGATACGCAGTATTTT.